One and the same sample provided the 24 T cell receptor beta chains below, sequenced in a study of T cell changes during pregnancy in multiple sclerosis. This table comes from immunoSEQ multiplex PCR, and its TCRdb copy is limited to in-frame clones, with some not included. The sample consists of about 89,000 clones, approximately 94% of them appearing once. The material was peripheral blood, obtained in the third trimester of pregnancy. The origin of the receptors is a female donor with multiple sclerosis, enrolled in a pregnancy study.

Written as DNA, the CDR3 is TGTGCCAGCAGCCTTGAAGCTGGGCTCCAGGCGCAGTACTTC. Its translation: CASSLEAGLQAQYF. The chain joins TRBV7-9 to TRBJ2-7; D remains unclear. Germline V lookup: CDR1 SEHNR, CDR2 FQNEAQ (reference sequence). The CDR3 spans 14 residues. The germline V and J ends were trimmed by 5 bases and 9 bases, with 20 bases remaining between them.

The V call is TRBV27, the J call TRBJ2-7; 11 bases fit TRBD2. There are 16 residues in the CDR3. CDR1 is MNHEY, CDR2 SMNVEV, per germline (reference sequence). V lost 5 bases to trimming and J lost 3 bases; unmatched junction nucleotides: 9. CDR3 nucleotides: TGTGCCAGCAGTATCTCCGGACTAGCGGGCAGCTACGAGCAGTACTTC. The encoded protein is CASSISGLAGSYEQYF.

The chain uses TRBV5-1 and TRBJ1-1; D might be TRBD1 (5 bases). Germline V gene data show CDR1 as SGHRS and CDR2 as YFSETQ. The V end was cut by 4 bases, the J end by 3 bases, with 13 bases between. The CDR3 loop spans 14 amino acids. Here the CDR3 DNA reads TGCGCCAGCAGCCTCCTCGACAGAGACACTGAAGCTTTCTTT. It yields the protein CASSLLDRDTEAFF.

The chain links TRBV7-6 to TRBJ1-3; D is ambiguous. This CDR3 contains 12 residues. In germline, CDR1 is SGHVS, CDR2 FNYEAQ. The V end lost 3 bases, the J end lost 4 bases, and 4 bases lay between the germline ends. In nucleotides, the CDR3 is TGTGCCAGCAGCTTGAGCGGAAACACCATATATTTT. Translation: CASSLSGNTIYF.

The CDR3 DNA is TGCGCCAGCAGCCGGGGGGGAACTAATGAAAAACTGTTTTTT. Translation gives CASSRGGTNEKLFF. This sequence joins TRBV5-1 and TRBJ1-4, with a possible D match to TRBD1 (5 bases). With 4 bases removed from V and 1 base from J, the gap between germline ends came to 8 bases. Per the germline V gene, CDR1 is SGHRS and CDR2 is YFSETQ. The CDR3 runs 14 residues.

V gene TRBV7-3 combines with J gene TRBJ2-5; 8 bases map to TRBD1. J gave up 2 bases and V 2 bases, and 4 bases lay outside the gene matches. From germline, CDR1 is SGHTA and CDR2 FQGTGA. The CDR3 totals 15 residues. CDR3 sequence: CASSLGTGGQETQYF. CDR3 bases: TGTGCCAGCAGCTTAGGAACAGGGGGGCAAGAGACCCAGTACTTC.

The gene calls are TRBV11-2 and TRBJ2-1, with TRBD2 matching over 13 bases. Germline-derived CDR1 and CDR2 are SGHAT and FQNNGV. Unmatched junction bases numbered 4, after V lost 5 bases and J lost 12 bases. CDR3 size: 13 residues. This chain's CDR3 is CASSRGLAGLQFF. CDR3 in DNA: TGTGCCAGCAGCCGGGGACTAGCGGGGCTGCAGTTCTTC.

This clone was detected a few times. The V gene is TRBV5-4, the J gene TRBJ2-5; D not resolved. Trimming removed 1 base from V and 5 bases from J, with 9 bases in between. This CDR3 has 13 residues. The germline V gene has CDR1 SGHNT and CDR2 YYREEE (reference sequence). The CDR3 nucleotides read TGTGCCAGCAGCTTGACCCCCGAGGAGACCCAGTACTTC. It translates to CASSLTPEETQYF.

The CDR3 DNA reads TGTGCCACCAGCAAGGGAGAGATCCCAGATACGCAGTATTTT. Translation gives CATSKGEIPDTQYF. The V and J genes are TRBV15 and TRBJ2-3, with D possibly being TRBD2 (5 bases). In germline, CDR1 is LNHNV, CDR2 YYDKDF (reference sequence). This CDR3 spans 14 amino acids. Deletions cut 4 bases from V and 4 bases from J, with 12 bases between.

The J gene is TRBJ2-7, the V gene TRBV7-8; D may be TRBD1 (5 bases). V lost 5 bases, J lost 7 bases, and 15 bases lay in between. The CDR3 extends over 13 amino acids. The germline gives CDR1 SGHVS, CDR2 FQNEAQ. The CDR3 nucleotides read TGTGCCAGCAGCCCTAAATCGGCAGGGGAGCAGTACTTC. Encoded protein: CASSPKSAGEQYF.

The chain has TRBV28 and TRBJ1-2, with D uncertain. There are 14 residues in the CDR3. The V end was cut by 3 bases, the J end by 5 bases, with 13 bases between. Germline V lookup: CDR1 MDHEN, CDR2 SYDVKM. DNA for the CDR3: TGTGCCAGCAGTTTCATCGGTCCTACTTATGGCTACACCTTC. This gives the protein CASSFIGPTYGYTF.

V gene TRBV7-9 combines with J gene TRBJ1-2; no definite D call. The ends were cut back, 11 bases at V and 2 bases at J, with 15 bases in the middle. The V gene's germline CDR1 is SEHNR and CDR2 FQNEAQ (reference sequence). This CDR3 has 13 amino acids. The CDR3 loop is CAGGGLINYGYTF. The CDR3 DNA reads TGTGCCGGAGGAGGGCTTATCAACTATGGCTACACCTTC.

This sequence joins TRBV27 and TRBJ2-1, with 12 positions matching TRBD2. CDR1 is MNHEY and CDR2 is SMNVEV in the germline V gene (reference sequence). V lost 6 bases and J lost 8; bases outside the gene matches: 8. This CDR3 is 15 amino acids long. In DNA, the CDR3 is TGTGCCAGCAGCCGACTAGCGGGAGACCGCCATGAGCAGTTCTTC. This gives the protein CASSRLAGDRHEQFF.

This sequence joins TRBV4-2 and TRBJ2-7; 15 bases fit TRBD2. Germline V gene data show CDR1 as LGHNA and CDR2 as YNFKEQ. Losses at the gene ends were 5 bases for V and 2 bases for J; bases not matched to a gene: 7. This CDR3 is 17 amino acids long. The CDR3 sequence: CASSLGLAGGPAYEQYF. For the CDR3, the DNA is TGTGCCAGCAGCTTAGGACTAGCGGGAGGGCCTGCCTACGAGCAGTACTTC.

The CDR3 sequence is CASSGGSLRFYGYTF. The CDR3 bases are TGTGCCAGCAGTGGAGGGTCTCTGCGGTTCTATGGCTACACCTTC. The genes are TRBV2 and TRBJ1-2, with no clear D. The CDR3 covers 15 residues. Trimming stripped 4 bases from V and 4 bases from J, with 16 bases between. CDR1 is SNHLY, CDR2 FYNNEI, per germline.

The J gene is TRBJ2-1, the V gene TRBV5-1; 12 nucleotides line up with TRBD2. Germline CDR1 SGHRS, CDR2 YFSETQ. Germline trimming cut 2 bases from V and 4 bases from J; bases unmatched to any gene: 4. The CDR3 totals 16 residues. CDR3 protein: CASSFLTSGGYNEQFF. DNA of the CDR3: TGCGCCAGCAGCTTCCTGACTAGCGGGGGATACAATGAGCAGTTCTTC.

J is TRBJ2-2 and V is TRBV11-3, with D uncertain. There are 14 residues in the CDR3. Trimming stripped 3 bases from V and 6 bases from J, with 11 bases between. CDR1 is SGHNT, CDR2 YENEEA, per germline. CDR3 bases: TGTGCCAGCAGCTTGGGCAGATCCCCCGGGGAGCTGTTTTTT. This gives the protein CASSLGRSPGELFF.

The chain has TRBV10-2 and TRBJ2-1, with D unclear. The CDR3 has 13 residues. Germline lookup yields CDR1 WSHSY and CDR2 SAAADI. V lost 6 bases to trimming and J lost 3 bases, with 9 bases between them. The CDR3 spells CASRPRLYNEQFF. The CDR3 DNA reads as TGCGCCAGCAGGCCCCGACTCTACAATGAGCAGTTCTTC.

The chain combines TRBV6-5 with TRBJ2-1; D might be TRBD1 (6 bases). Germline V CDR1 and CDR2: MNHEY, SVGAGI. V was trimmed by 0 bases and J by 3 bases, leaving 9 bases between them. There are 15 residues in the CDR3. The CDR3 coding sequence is TGTGCCAGCAGTTACTCCGGGACACACTACAATGAGCAGTTCTTC. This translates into CASSYSGTHYNEQFF.

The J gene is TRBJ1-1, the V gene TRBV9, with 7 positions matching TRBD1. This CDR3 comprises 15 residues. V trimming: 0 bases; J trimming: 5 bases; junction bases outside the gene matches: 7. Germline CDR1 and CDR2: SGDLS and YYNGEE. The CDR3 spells CASSVGQGVGTEAFF. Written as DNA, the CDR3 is TGTGCCAGCAGCGTAGGCCAGGGGGTTGGGACTGAAGCTTTCTTT.

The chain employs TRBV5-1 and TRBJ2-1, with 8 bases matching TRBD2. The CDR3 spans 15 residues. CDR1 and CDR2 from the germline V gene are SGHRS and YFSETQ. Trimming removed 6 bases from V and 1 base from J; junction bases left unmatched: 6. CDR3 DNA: TGCGCCAGCATGCCCATAGCGGGATCCTACAATGAGCAGTTCTTC. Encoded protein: CASMPIAGSYNEQFF. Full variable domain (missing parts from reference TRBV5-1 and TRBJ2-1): KAGVTQTPRYLIKTRGQQVTLSCSPISGHRSVSWYQQTPGQGLQFLFEYFSETQRNKGNFPGRFSGRQFSNSRSEMNVSTLELGDSALYLCASMPIAGSYNEQFFGPGTRLTVL.

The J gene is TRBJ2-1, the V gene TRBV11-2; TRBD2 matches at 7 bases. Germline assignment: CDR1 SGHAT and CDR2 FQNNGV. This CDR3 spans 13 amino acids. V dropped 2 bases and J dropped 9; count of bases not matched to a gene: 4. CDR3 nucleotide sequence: TGTGCCAGCAGCTTAAGCGGGGTCGGTGAGCAGTTCTTC. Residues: CASSLSGVGEQFF.

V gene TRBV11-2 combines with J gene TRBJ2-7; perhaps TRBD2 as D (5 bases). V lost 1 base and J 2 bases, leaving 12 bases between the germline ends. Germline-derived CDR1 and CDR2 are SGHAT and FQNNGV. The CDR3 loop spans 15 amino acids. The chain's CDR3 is CASSLVPRVTYEQYF. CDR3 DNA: TGTGCCAGCAGCTTAGTTCCGCGGGTGACCTACGAGCAGTACTTC. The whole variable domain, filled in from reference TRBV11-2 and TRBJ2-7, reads EAGVAQSPRYKIIEKRQSVAFWCNPISGHATLYWYQQILGQGPKLLIQFQNNGVVDDSQLPKDRFSAERLKGVDSTLKIQPAKLEDSAVYLCASSLVPRVTYEQYFGPGTRLTVT.

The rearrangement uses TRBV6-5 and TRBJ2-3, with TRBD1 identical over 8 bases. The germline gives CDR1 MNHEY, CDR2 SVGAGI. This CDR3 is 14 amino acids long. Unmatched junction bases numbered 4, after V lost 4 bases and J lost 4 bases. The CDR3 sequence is CASSLQGAPDTQYF. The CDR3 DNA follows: TGTGCCAGCAGTTTGCAGGGGGCCCCAGATACGCAGTATTTT.